This T cell receptor beta chain was recorded in a study of shared clonotypes between healthy human individuals. Overall study results and limits: In contrast to clonotypes shared by all four donors, non-shared clonotypes had lower generation probabilities.

Trimming cost V 2 bases and J 1 base, with 1 base left between them. The V gene's germline CDR1 is SGHTA and CDR2 FQGTGA. CDR3 length equals 12 residues. CD45RO-negative cells were positively selected for CCR7, leaving out terminally differentiated effector memory CD45RA+ cells. Regarding this clone: The antigen is not known. This may be a read error, as it is one base from a much larger clone. The same CDR3 arises from other DNA sequences in this sample as well.

Profiled with immunoSEQ multiplex PCR; TCRdb holds only in-frame clones, not every one. The sample lists some 2 million clones; 85% to 95% were seen once. The sequenced material came from naive CD8+ T cells sorted from blood. The chain is built from TRBV7-3 and TRBJ2-3; D remains ambiguous. The origin of this receptor is a man aged 18 to 29 in good health. CDR3 protein: CASSLGTDTQYF. The CDR3 nucleotides are TGTGCCAGCAGCTTAGGCACAGATACGCAGTATTTT.